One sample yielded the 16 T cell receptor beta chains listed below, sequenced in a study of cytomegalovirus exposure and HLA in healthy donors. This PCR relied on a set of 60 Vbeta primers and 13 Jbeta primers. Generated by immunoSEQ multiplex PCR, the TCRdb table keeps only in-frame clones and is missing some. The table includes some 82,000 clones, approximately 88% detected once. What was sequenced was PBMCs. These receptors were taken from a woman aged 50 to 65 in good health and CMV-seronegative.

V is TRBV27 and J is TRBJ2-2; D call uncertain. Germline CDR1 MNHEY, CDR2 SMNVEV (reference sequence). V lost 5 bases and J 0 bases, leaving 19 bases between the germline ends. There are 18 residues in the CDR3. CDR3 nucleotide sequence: TGTGCCAGCAGTGGAGTAGGTATAAGCGCGGCGAACACCGGGGAGCTGTTTTTT. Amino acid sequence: CASSGVGISAANTGELFF.

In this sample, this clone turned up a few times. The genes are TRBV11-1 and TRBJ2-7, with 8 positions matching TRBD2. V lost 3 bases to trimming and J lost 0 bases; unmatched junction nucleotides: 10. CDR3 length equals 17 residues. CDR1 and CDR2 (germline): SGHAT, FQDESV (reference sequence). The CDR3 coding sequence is TGTGCCAGCAGCTTCGGTCGGGGGGGACTTAGCTCCTACGAGCAGTACGTC. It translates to CASSFGRGGLSSYEQYV.

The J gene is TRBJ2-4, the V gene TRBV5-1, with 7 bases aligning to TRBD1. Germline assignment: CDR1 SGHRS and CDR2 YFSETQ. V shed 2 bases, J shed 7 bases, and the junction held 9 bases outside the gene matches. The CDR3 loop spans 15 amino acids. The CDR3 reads CASSFAGGEGNIQYF. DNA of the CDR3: TGCGCCAGCAGCTTCGCAGGGGGAGAGGGCAACATTCAGTACTTC.

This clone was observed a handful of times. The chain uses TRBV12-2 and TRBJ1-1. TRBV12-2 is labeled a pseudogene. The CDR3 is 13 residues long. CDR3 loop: CASRFTGSPEAFF. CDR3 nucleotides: TGTGCAAGTCGCTTCACCGGGAGCCCCGAAGCTTTCTTT.

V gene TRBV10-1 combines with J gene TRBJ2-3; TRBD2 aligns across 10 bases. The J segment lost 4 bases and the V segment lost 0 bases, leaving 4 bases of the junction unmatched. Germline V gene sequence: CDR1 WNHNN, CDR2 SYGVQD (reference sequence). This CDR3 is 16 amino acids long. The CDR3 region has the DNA TGCGCCAGCAGTGAGTCTAGCGGGGGGTCCGCAGATACGCAGTATTTT. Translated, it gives CASSESSGGSADTQYF.

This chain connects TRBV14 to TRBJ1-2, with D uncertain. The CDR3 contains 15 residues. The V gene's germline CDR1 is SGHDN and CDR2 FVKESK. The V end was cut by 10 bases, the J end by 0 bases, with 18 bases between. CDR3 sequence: CATDLMDFSNYGYTF. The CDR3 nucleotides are TGTGCCACCGATCTAATGGACTTTTCTAACTATGGCTACACCTTC.

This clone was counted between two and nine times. In nucleotides, the CDR3 is TGCGCCAGCAGCTTGACTAGCACAGATACGCAGTATTTT. It encodes CASSLTSTDTQYF. The chain employs TRBV5-1 and TRBJ2-3; D gene unclear. Trimming shortened V by 1 base and J by 0 bases, and 3 bases separated the two germline ends. Germline V gives CDR1 SGHRS, CDR2 YFSETQ. There are 13 residues in the CDR3.

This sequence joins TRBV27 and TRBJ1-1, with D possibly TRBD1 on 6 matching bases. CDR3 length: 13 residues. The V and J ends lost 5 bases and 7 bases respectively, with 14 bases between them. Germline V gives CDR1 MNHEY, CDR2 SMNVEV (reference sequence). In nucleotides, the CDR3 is TGTGCCAGCAGTATAATCCCGACAGGTGAAGCTTTCTTT. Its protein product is CASSIIPTGEAFF.

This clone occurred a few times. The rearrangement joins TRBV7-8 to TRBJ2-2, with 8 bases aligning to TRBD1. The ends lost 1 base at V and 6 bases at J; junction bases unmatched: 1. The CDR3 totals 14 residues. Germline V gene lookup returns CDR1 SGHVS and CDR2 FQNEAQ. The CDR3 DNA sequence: TGTGCCAGCAGCTTAGGGACAGGGCCCGGGGAGCTGTTTTTT. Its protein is CASSLGTGPGELFF.

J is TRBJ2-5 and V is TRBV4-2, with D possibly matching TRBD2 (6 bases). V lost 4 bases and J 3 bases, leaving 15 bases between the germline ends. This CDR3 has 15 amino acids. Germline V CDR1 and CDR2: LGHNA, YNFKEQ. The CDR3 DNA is TGTGCCAGCAGCCGCTACGACGGGGGAAAAGAGACCCAGTACTTC. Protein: CASSRYDGGKETQYF.

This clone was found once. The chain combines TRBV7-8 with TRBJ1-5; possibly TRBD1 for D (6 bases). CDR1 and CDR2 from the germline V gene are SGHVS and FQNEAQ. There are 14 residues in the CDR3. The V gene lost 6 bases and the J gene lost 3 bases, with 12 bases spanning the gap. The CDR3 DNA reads TGTGCCAGCAGTCCGGACAGCCTCAATCAGCCCCAGCATTTT. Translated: CASSPDSLNQPQHF.

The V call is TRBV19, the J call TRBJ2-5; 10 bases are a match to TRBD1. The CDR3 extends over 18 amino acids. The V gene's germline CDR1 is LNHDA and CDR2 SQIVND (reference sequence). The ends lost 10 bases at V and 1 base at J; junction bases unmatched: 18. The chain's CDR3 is CATRDPGQGRGLQETQYF. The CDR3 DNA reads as TGTGCCACCCGAGACCCGGGACAGGGGCGAGGACTCCAAGAGACCCAGTACTTC.

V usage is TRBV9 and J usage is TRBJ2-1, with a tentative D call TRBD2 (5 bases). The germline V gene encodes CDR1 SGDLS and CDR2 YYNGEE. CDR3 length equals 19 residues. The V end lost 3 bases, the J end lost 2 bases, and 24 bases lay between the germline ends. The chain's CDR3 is CASSATYREKADPYNEQFF. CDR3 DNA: TGTGCCAGCAGCGCGACCTATAGGGAAAAAGCGGACCCCTACAATGAGCAGTTCTTC.

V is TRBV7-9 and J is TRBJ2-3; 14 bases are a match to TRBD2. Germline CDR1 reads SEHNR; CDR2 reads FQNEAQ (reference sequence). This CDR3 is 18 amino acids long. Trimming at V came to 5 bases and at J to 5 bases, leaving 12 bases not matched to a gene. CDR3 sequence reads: CASSPTSGRAEEVDTQYF. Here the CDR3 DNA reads TGTGCCAGCAGCCCGACTAGCGGGAGGGCGGAGGAGGTAGATACGCAGTATTTT.

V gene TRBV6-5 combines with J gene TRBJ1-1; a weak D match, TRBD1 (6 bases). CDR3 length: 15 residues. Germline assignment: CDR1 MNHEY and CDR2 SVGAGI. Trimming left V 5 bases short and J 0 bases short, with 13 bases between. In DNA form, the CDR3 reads TGTGCCAGCAGTAACCCACAGGGATTGAACACTGAAGCTTTCTTT. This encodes CASSNPQGLNTEAFF.

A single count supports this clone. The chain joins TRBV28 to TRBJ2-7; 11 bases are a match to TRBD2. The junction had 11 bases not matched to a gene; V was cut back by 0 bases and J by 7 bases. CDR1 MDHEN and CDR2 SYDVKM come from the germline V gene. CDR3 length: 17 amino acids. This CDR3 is CASSLWSLAGGPGEQYF. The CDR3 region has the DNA TGTGCCAGCAGTTTATGGTCCTTAGCGGGAGGGCCTGGGGAGCAGTACTTC.